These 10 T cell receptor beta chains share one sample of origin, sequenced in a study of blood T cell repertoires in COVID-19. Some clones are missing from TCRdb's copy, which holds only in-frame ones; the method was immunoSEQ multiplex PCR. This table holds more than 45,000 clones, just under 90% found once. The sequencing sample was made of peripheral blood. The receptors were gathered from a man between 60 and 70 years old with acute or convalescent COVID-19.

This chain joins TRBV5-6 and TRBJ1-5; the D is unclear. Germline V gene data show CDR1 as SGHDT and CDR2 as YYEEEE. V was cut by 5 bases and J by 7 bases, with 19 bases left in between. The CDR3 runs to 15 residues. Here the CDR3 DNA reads TGTGCCAGCAGTCGCGGGCGGGTGGCGGTACAGCCCCAGCATTTT. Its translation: CASSRGRVAVQPQHF.

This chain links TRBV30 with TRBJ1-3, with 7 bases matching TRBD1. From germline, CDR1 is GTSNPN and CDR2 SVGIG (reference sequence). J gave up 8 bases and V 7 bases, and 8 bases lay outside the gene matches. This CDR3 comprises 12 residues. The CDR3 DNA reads TGTGCCTCGACAGGGAGGAGTGACACCATATATTTT. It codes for CASTGRSDTIYF.

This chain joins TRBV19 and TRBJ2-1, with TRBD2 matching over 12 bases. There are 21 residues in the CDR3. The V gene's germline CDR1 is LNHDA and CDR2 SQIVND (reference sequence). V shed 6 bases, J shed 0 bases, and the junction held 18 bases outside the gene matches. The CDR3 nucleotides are TGTGCCAGTAGGCTTACTCAACCGGGACTAGCGGGCGCCAGCTCCTACAATGAGCAGTTCTTC. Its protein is CASRLTQPGLAGASSYNEQFF.

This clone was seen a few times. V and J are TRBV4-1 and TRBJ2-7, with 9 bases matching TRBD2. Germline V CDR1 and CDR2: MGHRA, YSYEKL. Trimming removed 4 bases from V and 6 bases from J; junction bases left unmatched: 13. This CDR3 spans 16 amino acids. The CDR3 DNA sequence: TGCGCCAGCAGCCCTACCAAGGGACTAGCTTCTTTCGAGCAGTACTTC. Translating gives CASSPTKGLASFEQYF.

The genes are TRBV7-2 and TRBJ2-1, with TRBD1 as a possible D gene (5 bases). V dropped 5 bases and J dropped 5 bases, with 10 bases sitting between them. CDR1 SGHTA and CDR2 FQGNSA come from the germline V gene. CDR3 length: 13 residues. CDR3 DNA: TGTGCCAGCAGCCTTGACAGCGACAATGAGCAGTTCTTC. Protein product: CASSLDSDNEQFF.

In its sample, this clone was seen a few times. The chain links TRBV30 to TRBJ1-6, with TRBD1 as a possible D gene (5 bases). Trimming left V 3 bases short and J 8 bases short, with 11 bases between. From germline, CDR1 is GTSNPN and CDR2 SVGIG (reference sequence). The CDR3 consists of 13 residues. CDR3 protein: CAWSLKGDSPLHF. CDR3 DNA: TGTGCCTGGAGCCTAAAAGGGGATTCACCCCTCCACTTT.

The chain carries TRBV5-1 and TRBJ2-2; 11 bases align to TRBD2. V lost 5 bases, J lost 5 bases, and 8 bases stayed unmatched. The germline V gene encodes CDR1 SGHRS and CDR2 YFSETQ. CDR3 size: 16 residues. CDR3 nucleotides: TGCGCCAGCAGACTGTTAGCGGGAGGGGAAACCGGGGAGCTGTTTTTT. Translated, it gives CASRLLAGGETGELFF.

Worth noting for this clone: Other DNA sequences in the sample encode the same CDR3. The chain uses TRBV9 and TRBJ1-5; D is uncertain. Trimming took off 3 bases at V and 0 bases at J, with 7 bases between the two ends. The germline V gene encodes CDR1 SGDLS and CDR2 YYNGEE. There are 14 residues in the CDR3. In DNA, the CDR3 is TGTGCCAGCAGCGCAACTGATAGCAATCAGCCCCAGCATTTT. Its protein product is CASSATDSNQPQHF.

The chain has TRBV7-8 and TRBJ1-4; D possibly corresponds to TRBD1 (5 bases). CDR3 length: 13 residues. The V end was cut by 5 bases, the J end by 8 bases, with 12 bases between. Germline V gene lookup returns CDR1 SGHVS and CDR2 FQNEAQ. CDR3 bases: TGTGCCAGCAGCGCCGTCCAGGGAGAAAAACTGTTTTTT. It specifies CASSAVQGEKLFF.

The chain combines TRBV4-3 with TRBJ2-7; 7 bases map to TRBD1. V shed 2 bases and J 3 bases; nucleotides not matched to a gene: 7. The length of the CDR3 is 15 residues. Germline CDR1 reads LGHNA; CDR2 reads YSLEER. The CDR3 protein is CASSQTMTGNYEQYF. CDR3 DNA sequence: TGCGCCAGCAGCCAAACCATGACAGGGAACTACGAGCAGTACTTC.